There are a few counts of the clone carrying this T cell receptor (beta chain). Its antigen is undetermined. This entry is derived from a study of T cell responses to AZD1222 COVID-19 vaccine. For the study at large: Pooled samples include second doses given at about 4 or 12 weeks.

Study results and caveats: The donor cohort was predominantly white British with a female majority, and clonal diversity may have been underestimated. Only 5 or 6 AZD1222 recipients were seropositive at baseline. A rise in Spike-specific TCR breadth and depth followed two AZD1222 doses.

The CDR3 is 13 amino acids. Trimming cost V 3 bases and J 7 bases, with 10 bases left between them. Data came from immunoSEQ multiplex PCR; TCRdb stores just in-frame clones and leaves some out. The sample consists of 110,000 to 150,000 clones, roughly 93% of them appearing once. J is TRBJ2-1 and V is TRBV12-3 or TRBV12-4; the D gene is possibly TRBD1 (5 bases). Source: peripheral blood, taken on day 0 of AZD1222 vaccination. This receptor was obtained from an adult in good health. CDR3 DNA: TGTGCCAGCAGTTTCCAGGGTATGAATGAGCAGTTCTTC. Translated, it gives CASSFQGMNEQFF.